The 29 T cell receptor beta chains below were found in one sample sequenced in a study of human T cells and chemical hapten exposure. Time point in this sample: patch test 1, 2 weeks after DPC sensitization. Treatment meaning: therapeutic diphenylcyclopropenone sensitization with weekly scalp DPC. One entry per CDR3 protein, called by TCRdb with MiXCR from the RACE reads. This table holds about 120,000 distinct CDR3 sequences, 9% to 13% found once. This specimen was whole blood, taken in connection with sensitization to the hapten diphenylcyclopropenone (DPC). The receptors derive from a woman in her forties or fifties with alopecia areata. Some clones in this sample may be carry-over from other donors' samples.

The rearrangement joins TRBV18 to TRBJ2-5; D not resolved. The germline gives CDR1 KGHSH, CDR2 LQKENI. The CDR3 consists of 14 residues. Trimming took 5 bases from V and 0 from J, leaving 10 bases between them. The CDR3 region has the DNA TGTGCCAGCTCATCGGCAGTGTACCAAGAGACCCAGTACTTC. Its translation: CASSSAVYQETQYF.

The V call is TRBV6-5, the J call TRBJ2-5, with 7 bases identical to TRBD2. With V trimmed by 0 bases and J by 5 bases, 0 bases remained unmatched. The CDR3 totals 13 residues. CDR1 MNHEY and CDR2 SVGAGI come from the germline V gene. CDR3 sequence: CASSYSGGETQYF. For the CDR3, the DNA is TGTGCCAGCAGTTACTCGGGGGGGGAGACCCAGTACTTC.

The CDR3 is CSARGRGGKNEQFF. DNA for the CDR3: TGCAGTGCTAGGGGTAGGGGAGGGAAAAATGAGCAGTTCTTC. V usage is TRBV20-1 and J usage is TRBJ2-1; 7 bases align to TRBD2. CDR1 and CDR2 from the germline V gene are DFQATT and SNEGSKA (reference sequence). Trimming at V came to 3 bases and at J to 7 bases, leaving 9 bases not matched to a gene. The CDR3 contains 14 residues.

The chain combines TRBV10-3 with TRBJ1-3, with TRBD1 matching over 7 bases. With 7 bases clipped from V and 2 bases from J, the junction kept 2 bases outside the gene matches. The CDR3 spans 13 residues. Germline values: CDR1 ENHRY, CDR2 SYGVKD. CDR3 in DNA: TGTGCCATCAAGGGGACAGCTGGAAACACCATATATTTT. This sequence encodes CAIKGTAGNTIYF.

This clonotype was found a few times. The V gene is TRBV5-1, the J gene TRBJ2-5; weak D call: TRBD2 (5 bases). Germline V gene lookup returns CDR1 SGHRS and CDR2 YFSETQ. The CDR3 extends over 15 amino acids. Trimming shortened V by 4 bases and J by 1 base, and 14 bases separated the two germline ends. CDR3 region: CASSPTGKLQETQYF. Here the CDR3 DNA reads TGCGCCAGCAGCCCGACCGGGAAGCTCCAAGAGACCCAGTACTTC.

This chain links TRBV18 with TRBJ2-7; tentative D call: TRBD1 (5 bases). The germline V gene encodes CDR1 KGHSH and CDR2 LQKENI. V was cut by 1 base and J by 3 bases, with 10 bases left in between. The length of the CDR3 is 14 residues. CDR3 sequence (DNA): TGTGCCAGCTCACCACTTGACCAGGGCTACGAGCAGTACTTC. Protein: CASSPLDQGYEQYF.

This clonotype came up many times. V gene TRBV7-6 combines with J gene TRBJ1-2; 8 nucleotides agree with TRBD1. CDR1 and CDR2 from the germline V gene are SGHVS and FNYEAQ. J gave up 5 bases and V 5 bases, and 4 bases lay outside the gene matches. The CDR3 is made up of 13 amino acids. The CDR3 DNA reads as TGTGCCAGCAGCCCGGACAGGGAATATGGCTACACCTTC. Residues: CASSPDREYGYTF.

This sequence joins TRBV7-9 and TRBJ2-1, with 12 nucleotides matching TRBD2. From germline, CDR1 is SEHNR and CDR2 FQNEAQ (reference sequence). The CDR3 is 16 residues long. Germline trimming cut 4 bases from V and 2 bases from J; bases unmatched to any gene: 3. The CDR3, as DNA: TGTGCCAGCAGCTCCGCTAGCGGGGGGGCCTACAATGAGCAGTTCTTC. Residues: CASSSASGGAYNEQFF.

This clonotype was observed a handful of times. This chain joins TRBV5-1 and TRBJ1-1; D unclear. Germline CDR1 and CDR2: SGHRS and YFSETQ. This CDR3 region has 13 residues. V was clipped by 0 bases and J by 12 bases, with 15 bases between them. In DNA, the CDR3 is TGCGCCAGCAGCTTGGATTTCGGATCCCCAACTTTCTTT. As protein: CASSLDFGSPTFF.

This sequence joins TRBV2 and TRBJ1-5, with D possibly being TRBD1 (6 bases). V was cut by 6 bases and J by 9 bases, with 18 bases left in between. Germline-derived CDR1 and CDR2 are SNHLY and FYNNEI. The CDR3 totals 14 residues. The CDR3 reads CASRKDSGLWPQHF. The CDR3, as DNA: TGTGCCAGCAGAAAGGACAGTGGCCTTTGGCCCCAGCATTTT.

This chain joins TRBV6-5 and TRBJ2-7, with a tentative D call TRBD2 (5 bases). CDR3 length equals 16 residues. Per germline, CDR1 MNHEY and CDR2 SVGAGI. V was pared by 4 bases and J by 0 bases, with 16 bases between. DNA for the CDR3: TGTGCCAGCAGTTCCATACCGGGATCAATCTCCTACGAGCAGTACTTC. Amino acids: CASSSIPGSISYEQYF.

This clonotype appeared a few times. The gene calls are TRBV7-8 and TRBJ1-1, with 8 nucleotides matching TRBD1. CDR3 length equals 15 residues. CDR1 and CDR2 from the germline V gene are SGHVS and FQNEAQ. V dropped 4 bases and J dropped 5; count of bases not matched to a gene: 9. CDR3 sequence reads: CASSYRQGWGTEAFF. The CDR3 region has the DNA TGTGCCAGCAGCTATCGACAGGGGTGGGGAACTGAAGCTTTCTTT.

This clonotype showed up many times. The chain carries TRBV29-1 and TRBJ2-7; weak D call: TRBD1 (5 bases). V lost 7 bases, J lost 6 bases, and 19 bases lay in between. The CDR3 totals 13 residues. Germline V gene lookup returns CDR1 SQVTM and CDR2 ANQGSEA. This CDR3 reads CSAAQLRQGEQYF. Written as DNA, the CDR3 is TGCAGCGCCGCACAGCTAAGGCAGGGCGAGCAGTACTTC.

This sequence joins TRBV18 and TRBJ1-1; possible D gene TRBD1, 5 bases. The germline V gene has CDR1 KGHSH and CDR2 LQKENI. The CDR3 extends over 16 amino acids. The V gene lost 3 bases and the J gene lost 1 base, with 15 bases spanning the gap. The CDR3 nucleotides are TGTGCCAGCTCACCCAATGGGGGTGTACGGAACACTGAAGCTTTCTTT. Protein sequence: CASSPNGGVRNTEAFF.

The genes are TRBV7-2 and TRBJ2-5; 7 bases fit TRBD1. This CDR3 region has 14 residues. With 2 bases clipped from V and 5 bases from J, the junction kept 5 bases outside the gene matches. Germline values: CDR1 SGHTA, CDR2 FQGNSA. CDR3 in amino acids: CASSLHRDSETQYF. CDR3 bases: TGTGCCAGCAGCTTACACCGGGACAGTGAGACCCAGTACTTC. The full variable domain, in which reference TRBV7-2 and TRBJ2-5 provide the parts outside the CDR3, is GAGVSQSPSNKVTEKGKDVELRCDPISGHTALYWYRQSLGQGLEFLIYFQGNSAPDKSGLPSDRFSAERTGGSVSTLTIQRTQQEDSAVYLCASSLHRDSETQYFGPGTRLLVL.

This clonotype has just a few counts. The rearrangement joins TRBV20-1 to TRBJ1-6; 9 positions match TRBD1. The CDR3 covers 16 residues. Germline V gene data show CDR1 as DFQATT and CDR2 as SNEGSKA (reference sequence). The ends lost 0 bases at V and 7 bases at J; junction bases unmatched: 7. In DNA form, the CDR3 reads TGCAGTGCTAGAGATTCGGGACAGGGCCAGAATTCACCCCTCCACTTT. Translation gives CSARDSGQGQNSPLHF.

This clonotype occurred a few times. The chain employs TRBV20-1 and TRBJ2-7; D is perhaps TRBD1 (5 bases). Trimming stripped 6 bases from V and 3 bases from J, with 24 bases between. There are 16 residues in the CDR3. Germline V CDR1 and CDR2: DFQATT, SNEGSKA (reference sequence). The CDR3 loop is CSAPFPQGSLHYEQYF. CDR3 in DNA: TGCAGTGCCCCATTTCCGCAGGGAAGCTTGCACTACGAGCAGTACTTC.

This clonotype came up many times. V and J are TRBV6-2 or TRBV6-3 and TRBJ1-1; no clear D. This CDR3 has 12 amino acids. The V gene's germline CDR1 is MNHEY and CDR2 SVGEGT. V gave up 5 bases and J gave up 3 bases, with 7 bases separating them. The CDR3 coding sequence is TGTGCCAGCAGTCGGGGATACACTGAAGCTTTCTTT. This translates into CASSRGYTEAFF.

This clonotype was observed a few times. The chain joins TRBV7-9 to TRBJ2-1, with D hard to call. The CDR3 length is 15 residues. The germline gives CDR1 SEHNR, CDR2 FQNEAQ (reference sequence). Trimming removed 5 bases from V and 2 bases from J, with 13 bases in between. As DNA, the CDR3 is TGTGCCAGCAGCATCGACGTAGACGCCTACAATGAGCAGTTCTTC. Amino acids: CASSIDVDAYNEQFF.

The CDR3 spells CASSMTGGKAFF. For the CDR3, the DNA is TGCGCCAGCAGCATGACAGGAGGGAAAGCTTTCTTT. This chain joins TRBV5-1 and TRBJ1-1; a possible D gene is TRBD1 (6 bases). CDR1 and CDR2 (germline): SGHRS, YFSETQ. Deletions cut 4 bases from V and 9 bases from J, with 13 bases between. The CDR3 is 12 amino acids. Complete variable domain (other parts from reference TRBV5-1 and TRBJ1-1): KAGVTQTPRYLIKTRGQQVTLSCSPISGHRSVSWYQQTPGQGLQFLFEYFSETQRNKGNFPGRFSGRQFSNSRSEMNVSTLELGDSALYLCASSMTGGKAFFGQGTRLTVV.

This clonotype was detected a few times. The chain combines TRBV19 with TRBJ1-6, with D maybe TRBD1 (6 bases). Per germline, CDR1 LNHDA and CDR2 SQIVND (reference sequence). The ends were cut back, 5 bases at V and 9 bases at J, with 14 bases in the middle. CDR3 length: 14 amino acids. The CDR3, as DNA: TGTGCCAGTAGTTCTACAGGGCACAGTTCACCCCTCCACTTT. Its translation: CASSSTGHSSPLHF. Filled out from reference TRBV19 and TRBJ1-6, the complete variable domain reads DGGITQSPKYLFRKEGQNVTLSCEQNLNHDAMYWYRQDPGQGLRLIYYSQIVNDFQKGDIAEGYSVSREKKESFPLTVTSAQKNPTAFYLCASSSTGHSSPLHFGNGTRLTVT.

The chain couples TRBV3-1 to TRBJ2-3; unclear D gene. Per the germline V gene, CDR1 is LGHDT and CDR2 is YNNKEL (reference sequence). The CDR3 loop spans 13 amino acids. V gave up 0 bases and J gave up 11 bases, with 12 bases separating them. CDR3 in amino acids: CASSQDKGRKQYF. The CDR3 nucleotides read TGTGCCAGCAGCCAAGATAAAGGGCGTAAGCAGTATTTT.

Ten or more counts support this clonotype. The V call is TRBV2, the J call TRBJ1-1; no reliable D call. Germline-derived CDR1 and CDR2 are SNHLY and FYNNEI. V lost 4 bases, J lost 5 bases, and 14 bases lay in between. The CDR3 extends over 14 amino acids. The CDR3 DNA is TGTGCCAGCAGTGCTTACGGCGGGGAAACTGAAGCTTTCTTT. Protein sequence: CASSAYGGETEAFF.

This clonotype was seen ten or more times. The chain recombines TRBV6-5 with TRBJ2-3, with 8 bases aligning to TRBD2. Looked up from germline, CDR1 is MNHEY and CDR2 is SVGAGI. Trimming at V came to 2 bases and at J to 1 base, leaving 5 bases not matched to a gene. CDR3 size: 16 residues. The DNA for the CDR3 is TGTGCCAGCAGTTACATCCCGGGAGGGCGCACAGATACGCAGTATTTT. Its protein product is CASSYIPGGRTDTQYF.

The J gene is TRBJ2-7, the V gene TRBV2; 13 nucleotides align to TRBD2. The CDR3 is 12 amino acids. The V gene end was trimmed by 8 bases and the J gene end by 5 bases; junction bases not matched to a gene: 0. Germline CDR1 reads SNHLY; CDR2 reads FYNNEI. The CDR3 loop is CASGLAGDEQYF. CDR3 nucleotide sequence: TGTGCCAGCGGACTAGCGGGGGACGAGCAGTACTTC.

This clonotype was found once. The chain has TRBV7-9 and TRBJ2-2; perhaps D is TRBD1 or TRBD2 (6 bases each). CDR3 length: 16 residues. Trimming took off 8 bases at V and 5 bases at J, with 21 bases between the two ends. Germline V gene sequence: CDR1 SEHNR, CDR2 FQNEAQ (reference sequence). DNA of the CDR3: TGTGCCAGCCGCCGGTGGAGGGGGGCCGAAACCGGGGAGCTGTTTTTT. Translation gives CASRRWRGAETGELFF.

The sample holds a few counts of this clonotype. CDR3 bases: TGCGCCAGCAGCTTGGCCCGCACAGGGGGCGCGGACACTGAAGCTTTCTTT. It codes for CASSLARTGGADTEAFF. V usage is TRBV5-1 and J usage is TRBJ1-1; 9 bases line up with TRBD1. Germline trimming cut 0 bases from V and 3 bases from J; bases unmatched to any gene: 9. There are 17 residues in the CDR3. Germline CDR1 is SGHRS and CDR2 is YFSETQ.

V gene TRBV6-2 or TRBV6-3 combines with J gene TRBJ2-2; D might be TRBD1 or TRBD2, each matching 5 bases. V lost 5 bases and J lost 7, with 11 bases in between. The CDR3 totals 13 residues. The germline CDR1 and CDR2 sequences are MNHEY and SVGEGT. The CDR3 loop reads CASSPHGGGELFF. Written as DNA, the CDR3 is TGTGCCAGCAGTCCCCATGGGGGCGGGGAGCTGTTTTTT.

This chain links TRBV28 with TRBJ1-1; no clear D. The CDR3 totals 15 residues. Trimming took 2 bases from V and 2 from J, leaving 12 bases between them. Per germline, CDR1 MDHEN and CDR2 SYDVKM. The CDR3 reads CASSLTHTDNTEAFF. As DNA, the CDR3 is TGTGCCAGCAGTTTAACCCACACAGATAACACTGAAGCTTTCTTT.